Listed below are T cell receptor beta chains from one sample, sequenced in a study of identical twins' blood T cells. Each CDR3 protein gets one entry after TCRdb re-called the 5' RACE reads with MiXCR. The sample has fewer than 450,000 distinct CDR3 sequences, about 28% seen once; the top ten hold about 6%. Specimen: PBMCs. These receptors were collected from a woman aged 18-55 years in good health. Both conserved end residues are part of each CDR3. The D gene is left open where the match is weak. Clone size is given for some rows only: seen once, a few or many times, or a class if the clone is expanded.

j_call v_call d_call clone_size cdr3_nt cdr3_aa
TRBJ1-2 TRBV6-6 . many TGTGCCAGCAGTTCTGACCCTAACTATGGCTACACCTTC CASSSDPNYGYTF
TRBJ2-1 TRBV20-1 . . TGCAGTCTAGTCCTTCGAGGCAATGAGCAGTTCTTC CSLVLRGNEQFF
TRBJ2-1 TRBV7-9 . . TGTGCCAGCAGCTTAGCGGGGAACAATGAGCAGTTCTTC CASSLAGNNEQFF
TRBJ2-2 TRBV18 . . TGTGCCAGCTCACCGCGCGGGACAGACGTGAACACCGGGGAGCTGTTTTTT CASSPRGTDVNTGELFF
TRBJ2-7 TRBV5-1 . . TGCGCCAGCAGCTTGGACAGGGCTGAAGAGCAGTACTTC CASSLDRAEEQYF
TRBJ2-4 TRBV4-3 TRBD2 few TGCGCCAGCAGCCCGGGACTAGCGCTGGACATTCAGTACTTC CASSPGLALDIQYF
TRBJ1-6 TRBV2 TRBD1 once TGTGCCCTCGTCCTTGCCCCCGGGACAGGTCGCTCACCCCTCCACTTT CALVLAPGTGRSPLHF
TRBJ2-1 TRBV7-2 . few TGTGCCAGCAGCTTTCAAGTTTACAATGAGCAGTTCTTC CASSFQVYNEQFF
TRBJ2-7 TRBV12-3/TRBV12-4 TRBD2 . TGTGCCAGCAGATCCAGGACTAGGAGTAACGAGCAGTACTTC CASRSRTRSNEQYF
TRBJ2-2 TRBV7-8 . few TGTGCCAGCAGCTTACCCCACGGGGGGCTGAACACCGGGGAGCTGTTTTTT CASSLPHGGLNTGELFF
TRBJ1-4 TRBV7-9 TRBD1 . TGTGCCAGCAGCTTCAGGACAGGGGAAGAAAAACTGTTTTTT CASSFRTGEEKLFF
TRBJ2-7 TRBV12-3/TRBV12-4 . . TGTGCCAGCAGTTTAGACGAAGCGAGGACCAAGTACTTC CASSLDEARTKYF
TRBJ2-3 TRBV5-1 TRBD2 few TGCGCCAGCAAAGGACTAGGGTCAGATACGCAGTATTTT CASKGLGSDTQYF
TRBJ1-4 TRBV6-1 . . TGTGCCAGCAGTGTTGCAGGGGCTGGTTATGAAAAACTGTTTTTT CASSVAGAGYEKLFF
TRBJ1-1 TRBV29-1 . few TGCAGCGTCAGCTTTCAGGGGATAGCTGTTAAAGCTTTCTTT CSVSFQGIAVKAFF
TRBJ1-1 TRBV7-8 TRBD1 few TGTGCCAGCAGCTTATCCGGGACAGGAGGGGGTACTGAAGCTTTCTTT CASSLSGTGGGTEAFF
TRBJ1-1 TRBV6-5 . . TGTGCCAGCAGTTACGGATACATACTCGGGTCTGAAGCTTTCTTT CASSYGYILGSEAFF
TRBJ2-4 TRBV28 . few TGTGCCAGCAGTCGGGTGGGCGGGACCAAAAACATTCAGTACTTC CASSRVGGTKNIQYF
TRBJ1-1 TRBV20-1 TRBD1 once TGCAGTGCTAGAACGGGACAGGGGACCGTGTGCACTGAAGCTTTCTTT CSARTGQGTVCTEAFF
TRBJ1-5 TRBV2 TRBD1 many TGTGCCAGCAGTGAACAGATGGGACAGGTAAATCAGCCCCAGCATTTT CASSEQMGQVNQPQHF
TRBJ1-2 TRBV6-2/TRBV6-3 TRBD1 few TGTGCCAGCACCCTATGGGGACAGGGGACCTATGGCTACACCTTC CASTLWGQGTYGYTF
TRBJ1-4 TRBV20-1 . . TGCAGTGCTATTAGCACGGCCGAAAAACTGTTTTTT CSAISTAEKLFF
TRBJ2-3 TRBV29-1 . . TGCAGCGTTGAATACACTTCTAGCACAGATACGCAGTATTTT CSVEYTSSTDTQYF
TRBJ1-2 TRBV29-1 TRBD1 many TGCAGCGTTGTGCAGGGGGACTATGGCTACACCTTC CSVVQGDYGYTF
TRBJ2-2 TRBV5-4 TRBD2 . TGTGCCAGCAGCTCCTTCGAGCGGGACGCGAGCGGGGAGCTGTTTTTT CASSSFERDASGELFF
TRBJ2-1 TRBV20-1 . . TGCAGTGCCCGGACTCAGAGCTCCTACAATGAGCAGTTCTTC CSARTQSSYNEQFF
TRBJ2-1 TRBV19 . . TGTGCCAGTAGCGCCTATGAGACAGAGGGCAATGAGCAGTTCTTC CASSAYETEGNEQFF
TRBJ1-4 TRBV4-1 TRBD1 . TGCGCCAGCAGCTCCGGACAGGTCGGTGAAAAACTGTTTTTT CASSSGQVGEKLFF
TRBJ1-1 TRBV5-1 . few TGCGCCAGCAGAAGAAACTACCTCGCCGGACGGAGCACTGAAGCTTTCTTT CASRRNYLAGRSTEAFF
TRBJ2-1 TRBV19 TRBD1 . TGTGCCAGTAGCCCCCTCCCAGGACAGGGTATCGATGAGCAGTTCTTC CASSPLPGQGIDEQFF
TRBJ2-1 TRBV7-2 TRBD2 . TGTGCCAGCAGCTTAGGACTAGCGGGGTTTTTTGAGCAGTTCTTC CASSLGLAGFFEQFF
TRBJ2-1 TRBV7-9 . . TGTGCCCCCTCTCGGGGCGATGGGCAGTTCTTC CAPSRGDGQFF
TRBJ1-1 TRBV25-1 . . TGTGCCAGCAGCGCCCCAAACAGTAATGAAGCTTTCTTT CASSAPNSNEAFF
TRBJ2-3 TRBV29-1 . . TGCAGCGTCTCCTGGCGTATCACTAGCACAGATACGCAGTATTTT CSVSWRITSTDTQYF
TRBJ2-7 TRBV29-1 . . TGCAGCGTTGCCAGAGTCCCCTACGAGCAGTACTTC CSVARVPYEQYF
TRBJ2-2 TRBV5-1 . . TGCGCCAGCAGCCGTTTGACAGGGAACACCGGGGAGCTGTTTTTT CASSRLTGNTGELFF
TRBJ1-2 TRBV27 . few TGTGCCAGCAGCCCCGCCCGTGGTGGCTACACCTTC CASSPARGGYTF
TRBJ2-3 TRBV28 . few TGTGCCAGCAGCAACCCCGGAGTGGCAGATACGCAGTATTTT CASSNPGVADTQYF
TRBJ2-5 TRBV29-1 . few TGCAGCGTGATCACTGGACAGCAAGAGACCCAGTACTTC CSVITGQQETQYF
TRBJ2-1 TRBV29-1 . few TGCAGCGTTGTACCGGGACACCTCTACAATGAGCAGTTCTTC CSVVPGHLYNEQFF
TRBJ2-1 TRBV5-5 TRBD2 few TGTGCCAGCAGACCCGGACTAGCGGGTTTATCCTACAATGAGCAGTTCTTC CASRPGLAGLSYNEQFF
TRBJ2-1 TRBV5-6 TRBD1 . TGTGCCAGCAGCTCCCTCGACAGGGGGTTCAATGATCAGTTCTTC CASSSLDRGFNDQFF